This T cell receptor beta chain was obtained from a study of long-term antiretroviral therapy in people with HIV. Note on this clone: As yet, its antigen is unknown.

The CDR3 loop spans 13 amino acids. CDR1 is MDHEN and CDR2 is SYDVKM in the germline V gene. Trimming took off 6 bases at V and 5 bases at J, with 11 bases between the two ends. General observations from the study: Clones expanded before ART dominated the repertoire at all time points.

Researchers ran immunoSEQ v3.0 at survey level. TCRdb keeps only in-frame clones here, not all; method: immunoSEQ multiplex PCR. Of tens of thousands of clones listed, over 85% were seen once; the top ten hold approximately 10%. One or more pre-ART and two or more post-ART PBMC samples were available from each donor. Sequenced material: unsorted PBMCs, taken 6.2 years after starting antiretroviral therapy. This sequence was found in a middle-aged man with HIV. V and J are TRBV28 and TRBJ2-1, with a possible D match to TRBD1 (5 bases). CDR3 nucleotide sequence: TGTGCCAGCAGACCCAGGGTTAACAATGAGCAGTTCTTC. This sequence encodes CASRPRVNNEQFF.